Each of the 8 T cell receptor beta chains below was sequenced from the same sample in a study of cytomegalovirus exposure and HLA in healthy donors. The PCR had 60 Vbeta and 13 Jbeta primers. Sequencing used immunoSEQ multiplex PCR; TCRdb keeps in-frame clones, though not all of them. The sample holds over 110,000 clones, over 65% seen once. The specimen was PBMCs. Receptors were obtained from a male donor in good health and CMV-seronegative.

This clone turned up a few times. This chain uses TRBV6-1 with TRBJ2-7; D might be TRBD2 (5 bases). Germline lookup yields CDR1 MNHNS and CDR2 SASEGT. The length of the CDR3 is 12 residues. With 6 bases removed from V and 2 bases from J, the gap between germline ends came to 8 bases. This CDR3 is CASSPAAYEQYF. In DNA, the CDR3 is TGTGCCAGCAGCCCAGCGGCCTACGAGCAGTACTTC.

This clone has only one observation. This chain connects TRBV6-5 to TRBJ2-2, with 8 bases fitting TRBD2. The V gene's germline CDR1 is MNHEY and CDR2 SVGAGI. V dropped 2 bases and J dropped 4; count of bases not matched to a gene: 6. The length of the CDR3 is 16 residues. The CDR3 is CASSYEGLASTGELFF. CDR3 in DNA: TGTGCCAGCAGTTACGAAGGACTAGCAAGCACCGGGGAGCTGTTTTTT.

This clone was seen a handful of times. The chain couples TRBV6-1 to TRBJ2-1; D may be TRBD2 (6 bases). Trimming shortened V by 11 bases and J by 10 bases, and 15 bases separated the two germline ends. The CDR3 is 11 residues long. CDR1 and CDR2 from the germline V gene are MNHNS and SASEGT. CDR3 nucleotide sequence: TGTGCCCGCACGGGGGAGGTAGAGCAGTTCTTC. Amino acids: CARTGEVEQFF.

The V gene is TRBV5-4, the J gene TRBJ2-2; TRBD2 aligns across 12 bases. With 2 bases clipped from V and 5 bases from J, the junction kept 7 bases outside the gene matches. Germline V gives CDR1 SGHNT, CDR2 YYREEE (reference sequence). The CDR3 runs 17 residues. CDR3 sequence reads: CASSFLAGGPKTGELFF. CDR3 DNA: TGTGCCAGCAGCTTCCTAGCGGGAGGGCCAAAAACCGGGGAGCTGTTTTTT.

This clone was seen only once. This CDR3 is CAWSVSSGSYEQYF. As DNA, the CDR3 is TGTGCCTGGAGTGTATCGTCGGGCTCCTACGAGCAGTACTTC. The genes are TRBV30 and TRBJ2-7; unclear D gene. The CDR3 runs to 14 residues. Trimming removed 0 bases from V and 0 bases from J, with 9 bases in between. Germline V lookup: CDR1 GTSNPN, CDR2 SVGIG (reference sequence).

J is TRBJ2-1 and V is TRBV4-3; the D gene is possibly TRBD1 (6 bases). Germline CDR1 is LGHNA and CDR2 is YSLEER. Trimming took 1 base from V and 6 from J, leaving 13 bases between them. CDR3 length: 15 residues. As DNA, the CDR3 is TGCGCCAGCAGCCAAGTTGAGTCCAGGGGCAATGAGCAGTTCTTC. This gives the protein CASSQVESRGNEQFF.

The genes are TRBV7-6 and TRBJ1-2; 8 positions agree with TRBD1. V lost 0 bases to trimming and J lost 7 bases; unmatched junction nucleotides: 10. CDR1 SGHVS and CDR2 FNYEAQ come from the germline V gene. The CDR3 loop spans 16 amino acids. In DNA, the CDR3 is TGTGCCAGCAGCTTAGCGGGGACAGGAGTGCCCCTTGGCTACACCTTC. This translates into CASSLAGTGVPLGYTF.

J is TRBJ2-7 and V is TRBV13, with no clear D. V was cut by 4 bases and J by 3 bases, with 13 bases left in between. The germline V gene encodes CDR1 PRHDT and CDR2 FYEKMQ (reference sequence). The CDR3 is 14 residues long. In DNA form, the CDR3 reads TGTGCCAGCAGCTCCCTAGGAGTAGGCTACGAGCAGTACTTC. It translates to CASSSLGVGYEQYF.